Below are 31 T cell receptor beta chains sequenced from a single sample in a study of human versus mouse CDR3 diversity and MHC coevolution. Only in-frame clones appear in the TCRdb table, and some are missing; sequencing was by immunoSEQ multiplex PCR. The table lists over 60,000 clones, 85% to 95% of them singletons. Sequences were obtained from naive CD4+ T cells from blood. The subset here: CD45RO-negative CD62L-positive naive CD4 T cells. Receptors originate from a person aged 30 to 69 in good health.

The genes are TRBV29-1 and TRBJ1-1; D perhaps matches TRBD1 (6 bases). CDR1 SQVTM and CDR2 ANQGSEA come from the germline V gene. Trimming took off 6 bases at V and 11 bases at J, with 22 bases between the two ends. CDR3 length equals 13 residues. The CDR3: CSVVGRMIQGAFF. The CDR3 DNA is TGCAGCGTGGTTGGACGGATGATTCAGGGGGCTTTCTTT. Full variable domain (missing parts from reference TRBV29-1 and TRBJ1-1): SAVISQKPSRDICQRGTSLTIQCQVDSQVTMMFWYRQQPGQSLTLIATANQGSEATYESGFVIDKFPISRPNLTFSTLTVSNMSPEDSSIYLCSVVGRMIQGAFFGQGTRLTVV.

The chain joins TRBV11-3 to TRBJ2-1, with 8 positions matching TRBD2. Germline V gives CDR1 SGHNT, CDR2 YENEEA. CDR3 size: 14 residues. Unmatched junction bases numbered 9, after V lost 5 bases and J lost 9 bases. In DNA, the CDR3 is TGTGCCAGCAGCCCTAGCGGGCCTACGGGTGAGCAGTTCTTC. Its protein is CASSPSGPTGEQFF.

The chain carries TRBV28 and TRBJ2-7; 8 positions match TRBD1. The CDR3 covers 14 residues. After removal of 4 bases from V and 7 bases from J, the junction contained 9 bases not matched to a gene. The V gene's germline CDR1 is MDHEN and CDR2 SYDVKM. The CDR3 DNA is TGTGCCAGCAGTTATGACAGGGGTTCAAGGGAGCAGTACTTC. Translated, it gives CASSYDRGSREQYF.

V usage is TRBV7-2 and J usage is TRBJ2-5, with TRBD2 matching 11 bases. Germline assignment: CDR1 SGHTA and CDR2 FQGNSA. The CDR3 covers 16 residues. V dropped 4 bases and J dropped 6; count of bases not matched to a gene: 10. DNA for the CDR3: TGTGCCAGCAGCTCCCTTAGCGGGGGGGCCTATAAGACCCAGTACTTC. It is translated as CASSSLSGGAYKTQYF.

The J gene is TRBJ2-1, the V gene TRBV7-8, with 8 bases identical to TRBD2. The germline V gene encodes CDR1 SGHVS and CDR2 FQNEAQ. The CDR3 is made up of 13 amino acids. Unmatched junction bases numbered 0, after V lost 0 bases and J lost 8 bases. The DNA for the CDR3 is TGTGCCAGCAGCTTAGCCGGGGGGGATGAGCAGTTCTTC. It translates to CASSLAGGDEQFF.

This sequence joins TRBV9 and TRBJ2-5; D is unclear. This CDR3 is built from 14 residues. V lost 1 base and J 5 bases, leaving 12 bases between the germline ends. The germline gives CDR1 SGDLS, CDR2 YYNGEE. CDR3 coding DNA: TGTGCCAGCAGCGTACAGCCGGCGGAGGAGACCCAGTACTTC. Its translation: CASSVQPAEETQYF. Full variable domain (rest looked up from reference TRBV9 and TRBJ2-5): DSGVTQTPKHLITATGQRVTLRCSPRSGDLSVYWYQQSLDQGLQFLIQYYNGEERAKGNILERFSAQQFPDLHSELNLSSLELGDSALYFCASSVQPAEETQYFGPGTRLLVL.

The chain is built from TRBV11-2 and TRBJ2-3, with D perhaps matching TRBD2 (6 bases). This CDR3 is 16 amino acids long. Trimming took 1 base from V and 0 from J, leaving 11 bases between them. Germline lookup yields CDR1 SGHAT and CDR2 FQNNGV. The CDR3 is CASSLGGIISTDTQYF. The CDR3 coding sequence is TGTGCCAGCAGCTTAGGCGGGATCATTAGCACAGATACGCAGTATTTT.

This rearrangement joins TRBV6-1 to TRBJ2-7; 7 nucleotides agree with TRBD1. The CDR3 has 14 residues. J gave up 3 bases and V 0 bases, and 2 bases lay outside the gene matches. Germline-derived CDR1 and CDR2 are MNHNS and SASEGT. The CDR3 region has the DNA TGTGCCAGCAGTGAAGCAGGGGGCTTCTACGAGCAGTACTTC. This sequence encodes CASSEAGGFYEQYF.

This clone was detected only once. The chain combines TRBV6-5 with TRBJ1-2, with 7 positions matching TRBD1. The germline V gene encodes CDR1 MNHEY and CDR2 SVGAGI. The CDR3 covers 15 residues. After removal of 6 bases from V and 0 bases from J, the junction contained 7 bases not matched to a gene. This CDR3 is CASSRNRGSNYGYTF. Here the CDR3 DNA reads TGTGCCAGCAGCCGTAACAGGGGTTCTAACTATGGCTACACCTTC.

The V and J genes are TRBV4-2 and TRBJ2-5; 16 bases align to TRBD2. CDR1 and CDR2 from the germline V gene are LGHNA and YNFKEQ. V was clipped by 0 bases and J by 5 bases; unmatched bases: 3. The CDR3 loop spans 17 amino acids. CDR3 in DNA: TGTGCCAGCAGCCAAGAGGGGACTAGCGGGGGGGGTGAGACCCAGTACTTC. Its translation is CASSQEGTSGGGETQYF.

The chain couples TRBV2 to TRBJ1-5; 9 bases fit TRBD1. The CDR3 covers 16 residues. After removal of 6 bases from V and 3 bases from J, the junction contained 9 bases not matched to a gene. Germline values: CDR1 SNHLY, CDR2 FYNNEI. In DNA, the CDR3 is TGTGCCAGCAGAACCCTACAGGGGGCTCCCAATCAGCCCCAGCATTTT. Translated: CASRTLQGAPNQPQHF.

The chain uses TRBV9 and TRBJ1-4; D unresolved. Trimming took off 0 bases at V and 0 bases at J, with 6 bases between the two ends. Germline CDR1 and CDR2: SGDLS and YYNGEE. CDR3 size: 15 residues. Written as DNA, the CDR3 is TGTGCCAGCAGCGTAGGGCACGCAACTAATGAAAAACTGTTTTTT. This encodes CASSVGHATNEKLFF.

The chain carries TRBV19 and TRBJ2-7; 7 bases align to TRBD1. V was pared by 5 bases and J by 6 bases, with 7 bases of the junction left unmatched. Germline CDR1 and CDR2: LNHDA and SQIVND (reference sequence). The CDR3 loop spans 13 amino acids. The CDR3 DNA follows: TGTGCCAGTAGTTCGGGACAGTTTGGCGAGCAGTACTTC. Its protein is CASSSGQFGEQYF.

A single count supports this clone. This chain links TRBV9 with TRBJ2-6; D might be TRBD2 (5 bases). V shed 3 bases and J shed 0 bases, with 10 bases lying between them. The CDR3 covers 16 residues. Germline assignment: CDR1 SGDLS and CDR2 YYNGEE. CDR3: CASSALGSSGANVLTF. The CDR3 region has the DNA TGTGCCAGCAGCGCCTTGGGGAGCTCTGGGGCCAACGTCCTGACTTTC.

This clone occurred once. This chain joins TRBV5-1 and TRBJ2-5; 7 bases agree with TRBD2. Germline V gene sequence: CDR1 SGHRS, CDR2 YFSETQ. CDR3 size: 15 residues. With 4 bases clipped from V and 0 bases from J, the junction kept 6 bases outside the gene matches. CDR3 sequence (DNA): TGCGCCAGCAGCCAAGCGGGACCCCACCAAGAGACCCAGTACTTC. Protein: CASSQAGPHQETQYF.

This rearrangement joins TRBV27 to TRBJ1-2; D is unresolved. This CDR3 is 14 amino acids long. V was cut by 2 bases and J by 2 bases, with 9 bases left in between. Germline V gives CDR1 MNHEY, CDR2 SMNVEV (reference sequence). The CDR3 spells CASSLKALNYGYTF. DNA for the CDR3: TGTGCCAGCAGTTTAAAAGCCCTGAACTATGGCTACACCTTC.

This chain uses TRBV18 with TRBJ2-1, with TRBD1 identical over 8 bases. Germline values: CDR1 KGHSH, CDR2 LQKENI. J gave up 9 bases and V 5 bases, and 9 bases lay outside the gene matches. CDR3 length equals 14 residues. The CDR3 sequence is CASSGQGAIIEQFF. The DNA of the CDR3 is TGTGCCAGCTCAGGCCAGGGGGCTATAATTGAGCAGTTCTTC.

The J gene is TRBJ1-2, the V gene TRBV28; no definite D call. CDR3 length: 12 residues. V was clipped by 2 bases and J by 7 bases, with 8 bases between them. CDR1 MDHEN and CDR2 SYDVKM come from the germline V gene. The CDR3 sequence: CASSLLPSGYTF. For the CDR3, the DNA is TGTGCCAGCAGTTTACTCCCTAGTGGCTACACCTTC.

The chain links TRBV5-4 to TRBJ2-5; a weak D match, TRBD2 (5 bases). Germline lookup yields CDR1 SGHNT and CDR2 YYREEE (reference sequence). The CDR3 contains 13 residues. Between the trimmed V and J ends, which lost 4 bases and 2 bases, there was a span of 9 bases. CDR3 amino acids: CASSPRTQETQYF. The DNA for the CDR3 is TGTGCCAGCAGCCCGAGGACTCAAGAGACCCAGTACTTC.

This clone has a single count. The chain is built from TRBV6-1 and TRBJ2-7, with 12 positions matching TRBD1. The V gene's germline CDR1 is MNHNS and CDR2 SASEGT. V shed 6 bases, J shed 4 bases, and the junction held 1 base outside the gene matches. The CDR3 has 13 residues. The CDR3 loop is CASRGQGAYEQYF. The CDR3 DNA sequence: TGTGCCAGCAGGGGACAGGGGGCGTACGAGCAGTACTTC.

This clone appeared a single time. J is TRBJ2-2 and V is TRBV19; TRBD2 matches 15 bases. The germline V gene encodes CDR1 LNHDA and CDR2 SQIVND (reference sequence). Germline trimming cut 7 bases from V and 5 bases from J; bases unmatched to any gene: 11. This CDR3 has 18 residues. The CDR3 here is CASTYRTSGRADTGELFF. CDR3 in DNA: TGTGCCAGTACTTATAGGACTAGCGGGAGGGCCGATACCGGGGAGCTGTTTTTT.

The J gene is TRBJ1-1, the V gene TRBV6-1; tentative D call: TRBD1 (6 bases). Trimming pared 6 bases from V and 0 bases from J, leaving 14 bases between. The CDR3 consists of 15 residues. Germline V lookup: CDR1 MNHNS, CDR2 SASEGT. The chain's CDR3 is CASSATGHMNTEAFF. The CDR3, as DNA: TGTGCCAGCAGCGCGACGGGACACATGAACACTGAAGCTTTCTTT.

CDR3 amino acids: CASSPWTDGEAFF. CDR3 bases: TGTGCCAGCAGCCCCTGGACAGACGGGGAAGCTTTCTTT. The rearrangement joins TRBV6-5 to TRBJ1-1; possibly TRBD1 for D (6 bases). Deletions cut 6 bases from V and 8 bases from J, with 16 bases between. Germline V gives CDR1 MNHEY, CDR2 SVGAGI. This CDR3 has 13 residues.

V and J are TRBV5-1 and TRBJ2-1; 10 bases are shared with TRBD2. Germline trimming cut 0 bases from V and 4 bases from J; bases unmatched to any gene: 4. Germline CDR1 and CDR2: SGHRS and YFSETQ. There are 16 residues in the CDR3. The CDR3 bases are TGCGCCAGCAGCTTGGCGGGACTAGCGCGGTACAATGAGCAGTTCTTC. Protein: CASSLAGLARYNEQFF.

CDR3 region: CASSLDQGRSGNEQFF. In DNA form, the CDR3 reads TGTGCCAGCAGCTTAGATCAAGGGCGATCGGGAAATGAGCAGTTCTTC. This sequence joins TRBV7-6 and TRBJ2-1; D is perhaps TRBD2 (5 bases). The V gene lost 1 base and the J gene lost 7 bases, with 17 bases spanning the gap. Germline CDR1 SGHVS, CDR2 FNYEAQ. The CDR3 consists of 16 residues.

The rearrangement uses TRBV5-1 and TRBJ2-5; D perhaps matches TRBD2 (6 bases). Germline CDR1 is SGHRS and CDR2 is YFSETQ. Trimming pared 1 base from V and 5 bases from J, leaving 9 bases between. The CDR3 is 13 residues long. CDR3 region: CASSLMGGETQYF. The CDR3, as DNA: TGCGCCAGCAGCTTGATGGGAGGTGAGACCCAGTACTTC.

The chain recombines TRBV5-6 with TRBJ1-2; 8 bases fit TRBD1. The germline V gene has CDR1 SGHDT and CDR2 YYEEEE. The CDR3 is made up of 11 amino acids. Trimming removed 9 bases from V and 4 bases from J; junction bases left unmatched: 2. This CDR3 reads CAIDRGYGYTF. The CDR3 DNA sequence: TGTGCCATCGACAGGGGCTATGGCTACACCTTC.

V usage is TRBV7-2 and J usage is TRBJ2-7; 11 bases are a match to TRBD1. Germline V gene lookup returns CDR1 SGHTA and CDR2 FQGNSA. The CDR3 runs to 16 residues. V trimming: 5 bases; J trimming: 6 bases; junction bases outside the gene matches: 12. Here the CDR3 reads CASSPEPGTGGIEQYF. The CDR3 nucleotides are TGTGCCAGCAGCCCCGAACCCGGGACAGGGGGGATCGAGCAGTACTTC. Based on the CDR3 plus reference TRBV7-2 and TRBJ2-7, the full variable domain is GAGVSQSPSNKVTEKGKDVELRCDPISGHTALYWYRQSLGQGLEFLIYFQGNSAPDKSGLPSDRFSAERTGGSVSTLTIQRTQQEDSAVYLCASSPEPGTGGIEQYFGPGTRLTVT.

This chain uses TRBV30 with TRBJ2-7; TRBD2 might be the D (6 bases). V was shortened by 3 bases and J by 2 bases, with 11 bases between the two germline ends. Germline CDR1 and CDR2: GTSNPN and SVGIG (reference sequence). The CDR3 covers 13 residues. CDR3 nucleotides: TGTGCCTGGAGACGCGGGGCTACCTACGAGCAGTACTTC. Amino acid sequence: CAWRRGATYEQYF.

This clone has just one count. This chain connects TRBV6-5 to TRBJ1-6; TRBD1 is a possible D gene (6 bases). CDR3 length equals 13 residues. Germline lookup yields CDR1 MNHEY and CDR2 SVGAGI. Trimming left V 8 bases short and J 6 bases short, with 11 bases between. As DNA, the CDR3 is TGTGCCAGCCACCGGGACACTAATTCACCCCTCCACTTT. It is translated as CASHRDTNSPLHF.

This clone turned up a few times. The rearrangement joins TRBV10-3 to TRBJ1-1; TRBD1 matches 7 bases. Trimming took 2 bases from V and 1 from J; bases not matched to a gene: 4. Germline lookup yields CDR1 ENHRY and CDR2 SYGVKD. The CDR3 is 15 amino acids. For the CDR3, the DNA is TGTGCCATCAGTGAGGACAGGGTCGGGAACACTGAAGCTTTCTTT. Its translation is CAISEDRVGNTEAFF.